This TCR beta chain appears in the sequencing data of a study of tumor-infiltrating lymphocytes in primary liver carcinoma. After removal of 1 base from V and 1 base from J, the junction contained 8 bases not matched to a gene. The CDR3 totals 18 residues. Germline CDR1 and CDR2: SGHRS and YFSETQ. A constant-region primer primed TCR beta cDNA synthesis from about 0.45 ug of total RNA. Amplification in three nested multiplex PCR rounds with slightly modified ARM-PCR gave rise to TCR beta libraries. Use of TRBV1-TRBV30 forward primers with a C-beta reverse primer characterized the first two PCR rounds, which lasted approximately 11 cycles each. TCRdb recomputed calls from the multiplex PCR reads with MiXCR, one row per CDR3 protein. The sample shows approximately 100,000 distinct CDR3 sequences, about 62% of them seen only once. Study findings and constraints: Only about 8-25% of top clones appeared in all five tumor regions.

From unsorted bulk tissue weighing roughly 19-32 mg, DNA and RNA were co-extracted. All tumor specimens exceeded 75% viable tumor cells. This clonotype was counted many times. The antigen is undetermined. The chain links TRBV5-1 to TRBJ2-5, with TRBD2 identical over 12 bases. The source is a woman aged 55-69 years with primary liver carcinoma and hepatitis B virus infection. The sequenced sample was liver tumor tissue from sampling region 2. Subset defined: tumor region T2, inferior pole. As DNA, the CDR3 is TGCGCCAGCAGCTTGCTCTCTAGCGGGAGGGCTGTCCAAGAGACCCAGTACTTC. This translates into CASSLLSSGRAVQETQYF.